This T cell receptor beta chain came from a study of a mutant IDH1 vaccine in newly diagnosed glioma. Study overall: Vaccination started 4-6 weeks after radiotherapy alone, or with temozolomide cycles.

Time point specified: week 11, during vaccination. Vaccination comprised doses that each held 300 ug of mutant IDH1 20-mer peptide, plus topical imiquimod. The table came from immunoSEQ multiplex PCR; TCRdb's copy has only in-frame clones and leaves some out. The sample records about 130,000 clones, around three quarters being singletons. Study results and caveats: Across multiple MHC alleles, roughly 93% of patients had vaccine-induced responses. Apparently unrelated to pseudoprogression were changes in the top peripheral T cell clonotypes.

The V end was cut by 3 bases, the J end by 3 bases, with 3 bases between. Germline values: CDR1 SEHNR, CDR2 FQNEAQ (reference sequence). There are 12 residues in the CDR3. Ten or more counts support this clone. Its specificity is unknown. The chain recombines TRBV7-9 with TRBJ1-5; no clear D gene. The starting material was PBMCs, obtained from a glioma patient whose treatment included an IDH1 peptide vaccine. The clonotype comes from a man in his forties or fifties with glioma. In nucleotides, the CDR3 is TGTGCCAGCAGCTTTGACAATCAGCCCCAGCATTTT. Protein product: CASSFDNQPQHF.